One sample yielded the 25 T cell receptor beta chains listed below, sequenced in a study of shared clonotypes between healthy human individuals. Libraries were prepared by immunoSEQ multiplex PCR; TCRdb keeps only in-frame clonotypes and omits some of them. The repertoire consists of about 2.2 million clones, with 90% to 95% occurring once and the leading ten covering about 1.6%. Positive CCR7 selection of CD45RO-negative cells yielded the naive CD8 cells, and terminally differentiated effector memory CD45RA+ cells were excluded. Sequencing was done on a sample of naive CD8+ T cells from PBMCs. The receptors stem from a man between 18 and 35 years old in good health. Some clones in this sample may be carry-over from other donors' samples.

The CDR3 loop is CASTLTTGEGSNQPQHF. CDR3 nucleotide sequence: TGTGCCAGCACTCTTACGACAGGGGAGGGAAGCAATCAGCCCCAGCATTTT. The chain joins TRBV2 to TRBJ1-5; 8 nucleotides agree with TRBD1. Germline V lookup: CDR1 SNHLY, CDR2 FYNNEI. The V segment lost 7 bases and the J segment 1 base; nucleotides outside the gene matches: 12. The CDR3 consists of 17 residues.

In its sample, this clone was seen once. V usage is TRBV7-3 and J usage is TRBJ2-5; TRBD1 matches 7 bases. The junction had 14 bases not matched to a gene; V was cut back by 5 bases and J by 2 bases. The CDR3 loop spans 17 amino acids. From germline, CDR1 is SGHTA and CDR2 FQGTGA. The CDR3 DNA reads as TGTGCCAGCAGCCCTGACCCCCGACAGGGTCGGCAAGAGACCCAGTACTTC. It translates to CASSPDPRQGRQETQYF.

In the case of this clone: Other DNA sequences in the same sample also yield this CDR3. The chain is built from TRBV4-1 and TRBJ2-1; 12 positions agree with TRBD2. Germline CDR1 MGHRA, CDR2 YSYEKL. The CDR3 sequence is 16 residues long. Trimming at V came to 4 bases and at J to 4 bases, leaving 5 bases not matched to a gene. CDR3 region: CASSLRTSGAYNEQFF. DNA of the CDR3: TGCGCCAGCAGCCTACGGACTAGCGGGGCGTACAATGAGCAGTTCTTC.

The chain recombines TRBV27 with TRBJ2-1; 8 nucleotides line up with TRBD2. Per the germline V gene, CDR1 is MNHEY and CDR2 is SMNVEV (reference sequence). Trimming removed 5 bases from V and 7 bases from J; junction bases left unmatched: 10. The CDR3 extends over 15 amino acids. The CDR3 DNA reads as TGTGCCAGCAGTCCCTGGGTGGGCGGGAGGAATGAGCAGTTCTTC. This sequence encodes CASSPWVGGRNEQFF.

The chain couples TRBV7-8 to TRBJ1-1, with a tentative D call TRBD1 (5 bases). The CDR3 loop spans 15 amino acids. Germline-derived CDR1 and CDR2 are SGHVS and FQNEAQ. V was clipped by 5 bases and J by 0 bases, with 13 bases between them. The CDR3 nucleotides read TGTGCCAGCAGCCCCATCAGGGAATTGAACACTGAAGCTTTCTTT. Its protein is CASSPIRELNTEAFF.

The V gene is TRBV19, the J gene TRBJ1-5; 7 nucleotides line up with TRBD1. The CDR3 is made up of 17 amino acids. V trimming: 5 bases; J trimming: 2 bases; junction bases outside the gene matches: 12. Germline CDR1 reads LNHDA; CDR2 reads SQIVND (reference sequence). The CDR3 here is CASSPSPRGGGNQPQHF. The CDR3 nucleotides are TGTGCCAGTAGTCCGAGCCCCAGGGGGGGAGGCAATCAGCCCCAGCATTTT.

The chain employs TRBV6-1 and TRBJ1-1; tentative D call: TRBD1 (6 bases). V lost 3 bases to trimming and J lost 1 base, with 18 bases between them. Germline values: CDR1 MNHNS, CDR2 SASEGT. The CDR3 is 17 residues long. This CDR3 is CASSETGLGGGNTEAFF. The CDR3 DNA reads TGTGCCAGCAGTGAGACTGGGTTGGGGGGCGGGAACACTGAAGCTTTCTTT.

The genes are TRBV7-2 and TRBJ2-7; possible D gene TRBD2, 6 bases. This CDR3 region has 15 residues. Germline V gene data show CDR1 as SGHTA and CDR2 as FQGNSA. The germline V and J ends were trimmed by 4 bases and 3 bases, with 16 bases remaining between them. This chain's CDR3 is CASSSRVGSVYEQYF. DNA of the CDR3: TGTGCCAGCAGCTCGCGGGTCGGGAGCGTCTACGAGCAGTACTTC. The full variable domain, completed using reference TRBV7-2 and TRBJ2-7, is GAGVSQSPSNKVTEKGKDVELRCDPISGHTALYWYRQSLGQGLEFLIYFQGNSAPDKSGLPSDRFSAERTGGSVSTLTIQRTQQEDSAVYLCASSSRVGSVYEQYFGPGTRLTVT.

V is TRBV5-6 and J is TRBJ1-5, with 10 nucleotides matching TRBD1. The CDR3 contains 15 residues. The germline CDR1 and CDR2 sequences are SGHDT and YYEEEE. The V and J ends lost 2 bases and 7 bases, in that order; junction bases with no gene match: 6. CDR3 nucleotides: TGTGCCAGCAGCTTCGGGACAGGGGCTCGGCAGCCCCAGCATTTT. As protein: CASSFGTGARQPQHF.

The chain has TRBV7-2 and TRBJ2-2, with TRBD1 identical over 7 bases. Germline V CDR1 and CDR2: SGHTA, FQGNSA. V trimming: 4 bases; J trimming: 0 bases; junction bases outside the gene matches: 8. This CDR3 spans 17 amino acids. DNA of the CDR3: TGTGCCAGCAGCTCAGTCGGGACAGCTCCGAACACCGGGGAGCTGTTTTTT. Translated: CASSSVGTAPNTGELFF.

A remark on this clone: The germline gene is not matched at one end of the junction; a read error may be the cause. The chain links TRBV28 to TRBJ1-1, with D maybe TRBD1 (6 bases). The CDR3 has 15 residues. Looked up from germline, CDR1 is MDHEN and CDR2 is SYDVKM. CDR3 region: CASSLYRTGNAEAFF. The CDR3 DNA reads as TGTGCCAGCAGTTTATACCGAACAGGGAACGCTGAAGCTTTCTTT.

J is TRBJ2-7 and V is TRBV29-1, with D unclear. Germline lookup yields CDR1 SQVTM and CDR2 ANQGSEA. The V end was cut by 4 bases, the J end by 4 bases, with 5 bases between. The CDR3 has 10 amino acids. The CDR3 protein is CSVVFYEQYF. DNA of the CDR3: TGCAGCGTTGTTTTTTACGAGCAGTACTTC.

The V call is TRBV9, the J call TRBJ2-7; 7 positions match TRBD1. CDR1 and CDR2 (germline): SGDLS, YYNGEE. J was trimmed by 6 bases and V by 3 bases; bases with no gene match: 6. The CDR3 sequence is 13 residues long. In DNA form, the CDR3 reads TGTGCCAGCAGCGACCCACAGGGGCTCGAGCAGTACTTC. Amino acids: CASSDPQGLEQYF.

The chain couples TRBV6-4 to TRBJ1-5; the D is unclear. Germline CDR1 is MRHNA and CDR2 is SNTAGT. V shed 2 bases and J shed 1 base, with 9 bases lying between them. The CDR3 has 15 residues. The CDR3: CASSDIGGSNQPQHF. CDR3 nucleotides: TGTGCCAGCAGTGACATCGGTGGGAGCAATCAGCCCCAGCATTTT.

This clone was counted only a few times. This chain uses TRBV4-1 with TRBJ1-5, with D tentatively TRBD1 (5 bases). The germline V and J ends were trimmed by 11 bases and 6 bases, with 11 bases remaining between them. Germline assignment: CDR1 MGHRA and CDR2 YSYEKL. The CDR3 spans 11 residues. This CDR3 reads CAAGNSQPQHF. The CDR3 DNA reads TGCGCCGCAGGGAATTCTCAGCCCCAGCATTTT.

This chain uses TRBV7-8 with TRBJ2-1; possibly TRBD1 for D (6 bases). Germline V gene data show CDR1 as SGHVS and CDR2 as FQNEAQ. This CDR3 is built from 15 residues. Trimming took 0 bases from V and 6 from J, leaving 12 bases between them. This CDR3 is CASSLAGDTGNEQFF. CDR3 sequence (DNA): TGTGCCAGCAGCTTAGCTGGGGACACAGGCAATGAGCAGTTCTTC.

The chain recombines TRBV7-9 with TRBJ2-6; a possible D gene is TRBD2 (5 bases). The CDR3 has 17 residues. Germline lookup yields CDR1 SEHNR and CDR2 FQNEAQ (reference sequence). V lost 2 bases and J 2 bases, leaving 13 bases between the germline ends. CDR3 protein: CASSLLSAVPGANVLTF. CDR3 nucleotides: TGTGCCAGCAGCTTACTCTCAGCGGTACCTGGGGCCAACGTCCTGACTTTC. Full variable domain (outside the CDR3, taken from reference TRBV7-9 and TRBJ2-6): DTGVSQNPRHKITKRGQNVTFRCDPISEHNRLYWYRQTLGQGPEFLTYFQNEAQLEKSRLLSDRFSAERPKGSFSTLEIQRTEQGDSAMYLCASSLLSAVPGANVLTFGAGSRLTVL.

The rearrangement links TRBV28 to TRBJ1-1; D might be TRBD1 (5 bases). CDR1 MDHEN and CDR2 SYDVKM come from the germline V gene. The V end lost 6 bases, the J end lost 6 bases, and 17 bases lay between the germline ends. The CDR3 totals 14 residues. Here the CDR3 reads CASRVTENVSEAFF. CDR3 bases: TGTGCCAGCAGGGTGACAGAAAATGTTTCTGAAGCTTTCTTT.

The chain joins TRBV12-5 to TRBJ2-7; TRBD2 agrees at 12 bases. The CDR3 contains 17 residues. V lost 5 bases to trimming and J lost 4 bases; unmatched junction nucleotides: 12. Germline-derived CDR1 and CDR2 are LGHNT and FRNRAP. The DNA of the CDR3 is TGTGCTAGTGGTCCTCCGACTAGCGGGAGCTTTGGTTACGAGCAGTACTTC. Amino acid sequence: CASGPPTSGSFGYEQYF.

The chain links TRBV9 to TRBJ1-2; D not certain. Trimming cost V 0 bases and J 0 bases, with 9 bases left between them. Germline-derived CDR1 and CDR2 are SGDLS and YYNGEE. The CDR3 sequence is 15 residues long. For the CDR3, the DNA is TGTGCCAGCAGCGTAGTGGCAGTAGCTAACTATGGCTACACCTTC. Protein product: CASSVVAVANYGYTF.

The chain combines TRBV5-6 with TRBJ2-5; 9 nucleotides match TRBD1. Unmatched junction bases numbered 1, after V lost 4 bases and J lost 9 bases. CDR1 SGHDT and CDR2 YYEEEE come from the germline V gene. The CDR3 has 11 amino acids. DNA of the CDR3: TGTGCCAGCAGCGGGACAGGGCCCCAGTACTTC. Translated, it gives CASSGTGPQYF.

V gene TRBV27 combines with J gene TRBJ1-5, with a possible D match to TRBD1 (6 bases). The CDR3 has 15 amino acids. Trimming pared 6 bases from V and 7 bases from J, leaving 19 bases between. CDR1 is MNHEY and CDR2 is SMNVEV in the germline V gene (reference sequence). The CDR3 sequence is CASSQTRGSGQPQHF. CDR3 nucleotide sequence: TGTGCCAGCAGCCAAACTAGGGGGTCGGGACAGCCCCAGCATTTT.

The chain employs TRBV28 and TRBJ2-7, with a weak D call TRBD2 (6 bases). Germline-derived CDR1 and CDR2 are MDHEN and SYDVKM. Trimming shortened V by 5 bases and J by 7 bases, and 15 bases separated the two germline ends. This CDR3 spans 13 amino acids. This CDR3 reads CASSELARGEQYF. CDR3 DNA: TGTGCCAGCAGTGAACTGGCGCGGGGTGAGCAGTACTTC.

This clone was seen just once. The chain uses TRBV7-8 and TRBJ2-7; perhaps TRBD2 as D (6 bases). V was shortened by 9 bases and J by 0 bases, with 21 bases between the two germline ends. The CDR3 is 16 amino acids. Germline assignment: CDR1 SGHVS and CDR2 FQNEAQ. The CDR3 loop is CASQLAVGLGSYEQYF. For the CDR3, the DNA is TGTGCCAGTCAACTAGCTGTTGGTTTGGGCTCCTACGAGCAGTACTTC.

This clone was found once. The CDR3 DNA reads TGTGCCAGCAGCCCCCATGGGGGACAGCTTTTAAACACTGAAGCTTTCTTT. It specifies CASSPHGGQLLNTEAFF. The rearrangement joins TRBV7-2 to TRBJ1-1; TRBD1 agrees at 7 bases. Looked up from germline, CDR1 is SGHTA and CDR2 is FQGNSA. V lost 5 bases, J lost 2 bases, and 14 bases stayed unmatched. This CDR3 spans 17 amino acids.